This entry features one TCR beta chain sequence. Participant age was roughly 18 to 90 years, and participants resided in roughly 24 US areas. Clinical history as reported by participants underpinned cohort assignment. This specimen belongs to a study of blood T cell repertoires in COVID-19. Study at large: The United States, Italy and Spain provided the acute and convalescent COVID-19 samples. The analysed material was cDNA or gDNA that came from T cells, B-cell-depleted T cells, or PBMCs.

Profiling relied on immunoSEQ multiplex PCR, and the TCRdb table lists in-frame clones only, not all of them. There are a few hundred thousand clones in the sample; approximately 86% occur only once, and about 4.5% lies in the top ten. The CDR3 extends over 16 amino acids. J gave up 7 bases and V 6 bases, and 13 bases lay outside the gene matches. CDR1 and CDR2 from the germline V gene are LGHDT and YNNKEL (reference sequence). The sequenced sample was PBMCs or T cells enriched from blood (not recorded which). The chain combines TRBV3-1 (or the pseudogene TRBV3-2) with TRBJ2-3, with 10 bases fitting TRBD2. This TCR came from a woman aged 30 to 39 who had been exposed to COVID-19. DNA of the CDR3: TGTGCCAGCAGGCCAGCGGGGGGGCGGGGTCGCCATACGCAGTATTTT. Amino acid sequence: CASRPAGGRGRHTQYF.